In this sample, the clone carrying this T cell receptor (beta chain) turned up a few times. Its antigen is undetermined. In TCRdb, the reads were re-called with MiXCR into one record per CDR3 protein. The repertoire holds 300,000 to 400,000 distinct CDR3 sequences, with roughly 28% as singletons. The V gene's germline CDR1 is SGHVS and CDR2 FNYEAQ. Trimming removed 5 bases from V and 4 bases from J; junction bases left unmatched: 13. CDR3 size: 18 residues. The data derive from a study of T cell repertoires in cytomegalovirus infection. The sequence came from a human donor in good health (CMV status not recorded). Some clones in this sample may be carry-over from other donors' samples. This sequence joins TRBV7-6 and TRBJ2-5; 13 bases fit TRBD2. Sequencing used cultured PBMCs, obtained from culture after CMV antigen stimulation. The CDR3, as DNA: TGTGCCAGCAGCAACCGGACTAGCGGGAGTTGGAGGGGAGAGACCCAGTACTTC. This translates into CASSNRTSGSWRGETQYF.